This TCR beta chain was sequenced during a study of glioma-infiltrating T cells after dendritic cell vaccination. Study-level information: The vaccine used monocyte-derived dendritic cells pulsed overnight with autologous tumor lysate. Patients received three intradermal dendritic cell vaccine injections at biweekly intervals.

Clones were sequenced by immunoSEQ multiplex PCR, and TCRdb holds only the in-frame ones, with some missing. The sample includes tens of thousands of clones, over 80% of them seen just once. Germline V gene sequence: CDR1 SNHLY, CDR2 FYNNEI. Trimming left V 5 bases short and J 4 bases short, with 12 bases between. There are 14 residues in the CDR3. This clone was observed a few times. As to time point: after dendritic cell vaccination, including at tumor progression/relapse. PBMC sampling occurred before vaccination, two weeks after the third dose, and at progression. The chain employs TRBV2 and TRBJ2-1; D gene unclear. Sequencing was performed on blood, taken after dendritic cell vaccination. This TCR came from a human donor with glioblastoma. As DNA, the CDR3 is TGTGCCAGCAGTTCTGCGGAGAGATACAATGAGCAGTTCTTC. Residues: CASSSAERYNEQFF.